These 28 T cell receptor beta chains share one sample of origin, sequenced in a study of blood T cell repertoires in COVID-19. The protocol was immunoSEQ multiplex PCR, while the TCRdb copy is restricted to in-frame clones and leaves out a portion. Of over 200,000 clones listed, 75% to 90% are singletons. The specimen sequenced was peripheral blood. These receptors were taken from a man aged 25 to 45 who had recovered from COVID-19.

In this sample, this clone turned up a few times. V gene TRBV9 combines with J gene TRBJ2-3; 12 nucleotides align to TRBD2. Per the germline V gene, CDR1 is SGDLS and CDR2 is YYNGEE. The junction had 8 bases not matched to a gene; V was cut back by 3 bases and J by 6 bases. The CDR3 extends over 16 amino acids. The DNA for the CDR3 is TGTGCCAGCAGCGGCTGGACTAGCGGGGCGGGGGATACGCAGTATTTT. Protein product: CASSGWTSGAGDTQYF.

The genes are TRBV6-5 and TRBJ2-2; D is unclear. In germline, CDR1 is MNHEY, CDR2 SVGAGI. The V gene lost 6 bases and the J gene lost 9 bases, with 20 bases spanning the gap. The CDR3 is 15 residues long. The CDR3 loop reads CASSQAPKSNWELFF. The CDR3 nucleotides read TGTGCCAGCAGCCAAGCTCCCAAAAGCAATTGGGAGCTGTTTTTT.

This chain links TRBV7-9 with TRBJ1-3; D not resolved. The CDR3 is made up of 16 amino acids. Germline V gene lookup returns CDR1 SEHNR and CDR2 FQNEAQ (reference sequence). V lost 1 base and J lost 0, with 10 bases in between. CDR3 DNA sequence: TGTGCCAGCAGCTTAGTATCCCCGAGCTCTGGAAACACCATATATTTT. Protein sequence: CASSLVSPSSGNTIYF.

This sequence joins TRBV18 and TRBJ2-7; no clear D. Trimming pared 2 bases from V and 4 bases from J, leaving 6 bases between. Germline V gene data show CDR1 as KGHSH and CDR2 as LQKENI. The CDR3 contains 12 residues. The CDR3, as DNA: TGTGCCAGCTCACCAGTGTCGTACGAGCAGTACTTC. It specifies CASSPVSYEQYF.

The DNA of the CDR3 is TGTGCCAGCAGCCAAGACGGACAGCTGAGGAACACTGAAGCTTTCTTT. Translation gives CASSQDGQLRNTEAFF. V and J are TRBV3-1 (or the pseudogene TRBV3-2) and TRBJ1-1; a weak D match, TRBD1 (6 bases). V was pared by 0 bases and J by 1 base, with 12 bases between. There are 16 residues in the CDR3. Germline-derived CDR1 and CDR2 are LGHDT and YNNKEL (reference sequence).

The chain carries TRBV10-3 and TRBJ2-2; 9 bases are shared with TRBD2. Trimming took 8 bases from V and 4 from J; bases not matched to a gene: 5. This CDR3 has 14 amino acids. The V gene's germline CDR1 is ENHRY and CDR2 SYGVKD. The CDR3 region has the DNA TGTGCCATCGGAGCGGGGGGACTCACCGGGGAGCTGTTTTTT. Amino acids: CAIGAGGLTGELFF.

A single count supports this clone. The CDR3 coding sequence is TGTGCCAGCAGCCCCTGGGGGGGGCTTCAAGAGACCCAGTACTTC. Translated: CASSPWGGLQETQYF. This chain uses TRBV14 with TRBJ2-5, with D possibly TRBD2 on 7 matching bases. The V end lost 4 bases, the J end lost 2 bases, and 14 bases lay between the germline ends. This CDR3 has 15 residues. Looked up from germline, CDR1 is SGHDN and CDR2 is FVKESK.

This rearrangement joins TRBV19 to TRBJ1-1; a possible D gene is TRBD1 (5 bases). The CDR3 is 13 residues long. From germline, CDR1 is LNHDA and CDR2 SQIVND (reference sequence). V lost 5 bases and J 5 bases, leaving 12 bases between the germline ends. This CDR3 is CASSGGALTEAFF. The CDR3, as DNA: TGTGCCAGTAGTGGTGGGGCTCTAACTGAAGCTTTCTTT. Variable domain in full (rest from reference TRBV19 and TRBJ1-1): DGGITQSPKYLFRKEGQNVTLSCEQNLNHDAMYWYRQDPGQGLRLIYYSQIVNDFQKGDIAEGYSVSREKKESFPLTVTSAQKNPTAFYLCASSGGALTEAFFGQGTRLTVV.

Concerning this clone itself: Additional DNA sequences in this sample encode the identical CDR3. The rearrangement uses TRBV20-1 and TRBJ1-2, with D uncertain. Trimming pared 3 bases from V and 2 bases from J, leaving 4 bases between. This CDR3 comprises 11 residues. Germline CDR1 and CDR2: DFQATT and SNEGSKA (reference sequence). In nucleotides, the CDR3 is TGCAGTGCTAGTCCAAACTATGGCTACACCTTC. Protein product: CSASPNYGYTF.

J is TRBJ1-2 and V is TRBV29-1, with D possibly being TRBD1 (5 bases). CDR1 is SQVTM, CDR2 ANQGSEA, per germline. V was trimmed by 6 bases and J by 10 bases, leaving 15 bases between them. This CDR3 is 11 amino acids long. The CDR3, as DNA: TGCAGCGTAGGGGCAGGGAAATCCTACACCTTC. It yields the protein CSVGAGKSYTF.

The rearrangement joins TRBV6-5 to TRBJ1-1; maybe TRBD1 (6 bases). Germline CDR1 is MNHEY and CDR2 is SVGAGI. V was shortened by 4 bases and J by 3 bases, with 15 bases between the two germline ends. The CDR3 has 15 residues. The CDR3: CASSFSRGIHTEAFF. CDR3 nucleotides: TGTGCCAGCAGTTTTTCCAGGGGTATTCACACTGAAGCTTTCTTT.

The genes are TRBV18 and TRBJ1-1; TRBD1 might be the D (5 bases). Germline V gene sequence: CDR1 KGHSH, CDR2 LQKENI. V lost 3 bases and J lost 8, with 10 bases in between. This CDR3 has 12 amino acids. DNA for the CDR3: TGTGCCAGCTCACCGGGGGGTCGAGAAGCTTTCTTT. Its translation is CASSPGGREAFF.

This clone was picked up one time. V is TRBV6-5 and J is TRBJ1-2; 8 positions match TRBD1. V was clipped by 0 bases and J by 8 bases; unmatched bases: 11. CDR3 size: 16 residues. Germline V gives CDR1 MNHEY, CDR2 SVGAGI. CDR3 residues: CASSYSSGQGAKGYTF. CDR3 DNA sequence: TGTGCCAGCAGTTACTCTTCCGGGCAGGGGGCGAAAGGCTACACCTTC.

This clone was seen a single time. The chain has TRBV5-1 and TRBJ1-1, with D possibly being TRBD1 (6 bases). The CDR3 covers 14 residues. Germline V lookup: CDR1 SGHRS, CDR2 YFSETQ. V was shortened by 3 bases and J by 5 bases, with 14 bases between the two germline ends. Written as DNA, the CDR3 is TGCGCCAGCAGCTCCCCGGGGGGGCGAACTGAAGCTTTCTTT. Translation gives CASSSPGGRTEAFF.

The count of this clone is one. The CDR3 region has the DNA TGTGCCAGCACCCAAGGGGCAGGGAACACCGGGGAGCTGTTTTTT. It translates to CASTQGAGNTGELFF. This rearrangement joins TRBV11-2 to TRBJ2-2; weak D call: TRBD1 (5 bases). The V end lost 7 bases, the J end lost 1 base, and 13 bases lay between the germline ends. Germline-derived CDR1 and CDR2 are SGHAT and FQNNGV. The CDR3 extends over 15 amino acids.

For the CDR3, the DNA is TGTGCCAGCAGCCCGCCTCGGACAGGTGTGGCTGAAGCTTTCTTT. Protein sequence: CASSPPRTGVAEAFF. The rearrangement joins TRBV11-3 to TRBJ1-1; 7 positions agree with TRBD1. The junction had 12 bases not matched to a gene; V was cut back by 5 bases and J by 6 bases. This CDR3 has 15 amino acids. Germline V lookup: CDR1 SGHNT, CDR2 YENEEA.

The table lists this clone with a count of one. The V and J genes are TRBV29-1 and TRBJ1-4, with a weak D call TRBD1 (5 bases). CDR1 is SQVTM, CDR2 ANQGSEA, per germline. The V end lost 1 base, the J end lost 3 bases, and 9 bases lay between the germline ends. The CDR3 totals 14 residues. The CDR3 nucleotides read TGCAGCGTTGAAGCAGGGTCGCCTAATGAAAAACTGTTTTTT. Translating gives CSVEAGSPNEKLFF.

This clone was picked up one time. The CDR3 sequence: CASSSQRSGFPYEQYF. The CDR3 DNA is TGTGCCAGCAGTTCCCAGCGTAGCGGGTTTCCCTACGAGCAGTACTTC. V is TRBV7-9 and J is TRBJ2-7; 7 bases are a match to TRBD2. J lost 2 bases, V lost 6 bases, and 13 bases had no gene match. Germline-derived CDR1 and CDR2 are SEHNR and FQNEAQ (reference sequence). The CDR3 has 16 amino acids.

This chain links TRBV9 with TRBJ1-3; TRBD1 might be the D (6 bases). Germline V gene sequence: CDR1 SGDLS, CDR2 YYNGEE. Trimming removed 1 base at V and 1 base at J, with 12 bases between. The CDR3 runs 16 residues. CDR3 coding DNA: TGTGCCAGCAGCGTACACAGGGAAGCGTCTGGAAACACCATATATTTT. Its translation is CASSVHREASGNTIYF.

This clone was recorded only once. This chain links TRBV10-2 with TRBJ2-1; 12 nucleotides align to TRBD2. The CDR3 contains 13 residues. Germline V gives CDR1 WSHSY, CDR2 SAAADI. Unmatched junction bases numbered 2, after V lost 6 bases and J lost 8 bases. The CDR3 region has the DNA TGCGCCAGCAGGCTAGCGGGGGGGGATGAGCAGTTCTTC. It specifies CASRLAGGDEQFF.

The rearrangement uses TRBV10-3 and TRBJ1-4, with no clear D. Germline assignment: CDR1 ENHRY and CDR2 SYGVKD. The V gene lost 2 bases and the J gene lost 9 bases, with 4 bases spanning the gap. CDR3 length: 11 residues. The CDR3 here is CAISEGQKLFF. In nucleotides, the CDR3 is TGTGCCATCAGTGAGGGGCAAAAACTGTTTTTT.

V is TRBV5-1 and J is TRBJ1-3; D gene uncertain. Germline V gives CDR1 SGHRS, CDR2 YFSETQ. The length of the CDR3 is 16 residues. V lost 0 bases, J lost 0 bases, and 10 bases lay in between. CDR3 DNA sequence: TGCGCCAGCAGCTTGGGAGCGGGTATCTCTGGAAACACCATATATTTT. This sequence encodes CASSLGAGISGNTIYF.

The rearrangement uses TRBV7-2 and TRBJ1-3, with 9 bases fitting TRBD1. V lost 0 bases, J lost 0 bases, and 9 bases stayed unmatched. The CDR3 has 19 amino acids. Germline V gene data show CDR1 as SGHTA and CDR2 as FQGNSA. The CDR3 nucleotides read TGTGCCAGCAGCTTAGCCTGGACAGGGGCCTACCTCTCTGGAAACACCATATATTTT. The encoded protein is CASSLAWTGAYLSGNTIYF. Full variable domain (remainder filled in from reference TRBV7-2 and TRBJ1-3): GAGVSQSPSNKVTEKGKDVELRCDPISGHTALYWYRQSLGQGLEFLIYFQGNSAPDKSGLPSDRFSAERTGGSVSTLTIQRTQQEDSAVYLCASSLAWTGAYLSGNTIYFGEGSWLTVV.

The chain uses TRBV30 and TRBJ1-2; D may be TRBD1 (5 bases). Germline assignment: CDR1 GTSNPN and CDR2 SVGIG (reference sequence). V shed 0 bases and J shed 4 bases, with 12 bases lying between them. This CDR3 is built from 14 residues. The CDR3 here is CAWSVFARAYGYTF. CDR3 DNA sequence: TGTGCCTGGAGTGTCTTCGCCAGGGCCTATGGCTACACCTTC.

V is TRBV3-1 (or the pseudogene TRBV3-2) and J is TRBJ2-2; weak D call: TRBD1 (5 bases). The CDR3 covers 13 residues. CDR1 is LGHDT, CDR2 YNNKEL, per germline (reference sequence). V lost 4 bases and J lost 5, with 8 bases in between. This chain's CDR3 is CASSPQGTGELFF. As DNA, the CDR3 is TGTGCCAGCAGCCCTCAGGGAACCGGGGAGCTGTTTTTT.

The CDR3 nucleotides are TGTGCCAGCAGCCCTATAGGGGTCGGCTACACCTTC. It translates to CASSPIGVGYTF. The chain is built from TRBV3-1 (or the pseudogene TRBV3-2) and TRBJ1-2, with D perhaps matching TRBD1 (5 bases). V gave up 4 bases and J gave up 8 bases, with 11 bases separating them. The CDR3 is made up of 12 amino acids. Looked up from germline, CDR1 is LGHDT and CDR2 is YNNKEL (reference sequence).

CDR3: CASSLRTLTSTDTQYF. CDR3 nucleotides: TGTGCCAGCAGCCTTCGGACATTGACTAGCACAGATACGCAGTATTTT. The V call is TRBV7-2, the J call TRBJ2-3; the D gene is possibly TRBD1 (5 bases). The CDR3 has 16 amino acids. V was shortened by 5 bases and J by 0 bases, with 15 bases between the two germline ends. Germline V gene lookup returns CDR1 SGHTA and CDR2 FQGNSA.

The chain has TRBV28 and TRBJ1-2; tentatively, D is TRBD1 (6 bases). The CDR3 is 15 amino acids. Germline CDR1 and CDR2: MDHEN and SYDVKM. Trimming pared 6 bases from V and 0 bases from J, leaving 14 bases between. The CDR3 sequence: CASRLGGVANYGYTF. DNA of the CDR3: TGTGCCAGCAGGCTAGGGGGGGTAGCTAACTATGGCTACACCTTC.